This TCR beta chain was identified in a study of blood T cell repertoires in COVID-19 (TCRdb year 2020). Notes on the research overall: Collaborator samples came from the United States, Italy and Spain and covered acute and convalescent phases of COVID-19. The material from the prospective study consisted of cDNA or gDNA derived from T cells, B-cell-depleted T cells, or PBMCs. Subjects who had been exposed to COVID-19, were actively infected with it, or had recovered from it provided the deeply sampled blood TCRbeta repertoires that made up the dataset. The repertoires were released in a freely available public database intended as a resource for research on the immune response to SARS-CoV-2. Samples came from the ongoing ImmuneRACE study (first 160 participants) plus 1,254 subjects from 6 global collaborators. The sample metadata nearly always contained a de-identified subject ID, COVID-19 status, age in years and sex. Where available, HLA class I and class II types were obtained from metadata supplied by the sample provider rather than from assay-based typing. Findings and caveats that apply to the study as a whole: Clinical and demographic metadata were provided uncurated, with the amount varying by source and participant.

The immunoSEQ Assay, a bias-controlled multiplex PCR, was used to amplify TCRbeta CDR3 regions from genomic DNA. For the original study's pipeline: Nucleated cell counts per sample were estimated from amplification of reference gene primers within the assay. To quantify the absolute abundance of each unique TCRbeta CDR3 rearrangement, sequence reads were collapsed and filtered. For each sample, productive Simpson clonality was calculated as the square root of Simpson's diversity index across productive rearrangements. The clones in this table, taken by TCRdb from immuneACCESS, are in-frame only. Not every clone is retained; where verified, under half of the shortfall comes from an unresolved V gene, and the cause of the rest is unknown. V, J and clone size were drawn from that table, and D and trimming were deduced from the DNA. The sample table shows roughly 97,000 clones, and about four fifths are seen once. The ten top clones hold approximately 3.3% of the sample.

Whole blood was collected in K2EDTA tubes by collaborating institutions according to the institutions' own protocols. For TCRbeta analysis, collaborators shipped samples in one of three forms: frozen whole blood, isolated PBMCs, or DNA extracted from either of those sample types. As regards this clone: This clone's antigen is unknown. No much larger clone exists at a distance of one base, and base qualities are not known.

Sequences SGHRS (CDR1) and YFSETQ (CDR2) are obtained from the germline V gene. V is reduced by 0 bases and J by 7 bases, leaving a spacing of 17 bases between them. From cysteine to phenylalanine, the CDR3 is 16 amino acids long. Solely the CDR3 DNA is kept, with 48 bases framed from the first base. The TCR comes from an elderly woman with active or convalescent COVID-19. Recombination joined TRBV5-1 with TRBJ2-1, with a tentative D gene TRBD2 over 6 matching bases. The sample comprised peripheral blood. The CDR3 sequence is CASSLEGTVDRNEQFF. The DNA sequence is TGCGCCAGCAGCTTGGAGGGGACTGTAGATCGGAATGAGCAGTTCTTC.